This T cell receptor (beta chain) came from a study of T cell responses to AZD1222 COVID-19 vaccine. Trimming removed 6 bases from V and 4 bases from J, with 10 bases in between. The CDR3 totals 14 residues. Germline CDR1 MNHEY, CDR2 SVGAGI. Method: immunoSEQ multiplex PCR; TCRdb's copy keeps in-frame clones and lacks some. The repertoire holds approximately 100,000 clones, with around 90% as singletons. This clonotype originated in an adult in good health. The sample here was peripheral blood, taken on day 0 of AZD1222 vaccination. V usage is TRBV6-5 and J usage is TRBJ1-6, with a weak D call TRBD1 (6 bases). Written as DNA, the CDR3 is TGTGCCAGCAGACAGGACAGATATAATTCACCCCTCCACTTT. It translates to CASRQDRYNSPLHF.